Listed below are T cell receptor beta chains from one sample, sequenced in a study of T cell responses to AZD1222 COVID-19 vaccine. Using immunoSEQ multiplex PCR, the repertoire was profiled, and TCRdb retains in-frame clones only, with some absent. The table includes fewer than 120,000 clones, roughly 93% detected once. The sample in question was peripheral blood, obtained 28 days after the second AZD1222 dose. These receptors were taken from an adult who received the AZD1222 COVID-19 vaccine. CDR3s include the opening cysteine and the closing phenylalanine or tryptophan. Fields, in order: CDR3 protein, CDR3 DNA, V gene, D gene, clone size, J gene. A D gene is named only where the DNA matches it firmly. A clone size is listed for some rows: how often the clone was seen (once, few, many), or a class if it is expanded.

CDR3: CATSRTGTIGEQFF; DNA: TGTGCCACCAGCAGAACCGGGACTATAGGTGAGCAGTTCTTC; V: TRBV15; D: TRBD2; size: once; J: TRBJ2-1
CDR3: CASSLAGQGEQFF; DNA: TGTGCCAGCAGCTTAGCGGGACAAGGCGAGCAGTTCTTC; V: TRBV7-9; D: .; size: .; J: TRBJ2-1
CDR3: CASCRATNEKLFF; DNA: TGTGCCAGCTGCCGGGCAACTAATGAAAAACTGTTTTTT; V: TRBV7-2; D: .; size: .; J: TRBJ1-4
CDR3: CASRSRGGVHF; DNA: TGTGCCAGCAGATCCCGGGGGGGAGTCCACTTT; V: TRBV12-3/TRBV12-4; D: .; size: .; J: TRBJ1-6
CDR3: CASSQVSGELFF; DNA: TGTGCCAGCAGCCAAGTCTCCGGGGAGCTGTTTTTT; V: TRBV3-1/TRBV3-2; D: .; size: .; J: TRBJ2-2
CDR3: CASSSGFLAFF; DNA: TGTGCCAGCAGTTCAGGCTTCTTGGCTTTCTTT; V: TRBV6-6; D: .; size: .; J: TRBJ1-1
CDR3: CASSSTLGSGYTF; DNA: TGTGCCAGCAGCTCGACTCTAGGAAGTGGCTACACCTTC; V: TRBV5-8; D: .; size: once; J: TRBJ1-2
CDR3: CASSQVVSKTTLHF; DNA: TGTGCCAGCAGCCAAGTGGTCTCGAAAACGACCCTCCACTTT; V: TRBV3-1/TRBV3-2; D: .; size: .; J: TRBJ1-6
CDR3: CASSLESMRVLPWFF; DNA: TGTGCCAGCAGCTTAGAGTCGATGCGAGTCCTTCCTTGGTTCTTC; V: TRBV7-2; D: .; size: .; J: TRBJ2-1
CDR3: CASSLRQNYGYTF; DNA: TGTGCCAGCAGCTTAAGACAGAACTATGGCTACACCTTC; V: TRBV11-2; D: .; size: .; J: TRBJ1-2
CDR3: CASSPNRLNTEAFF; DNA: TGTGCCAGCAGTCCCAATCGCTTGAACACTGAAGCTTTCTTT; V: TRBV3-1/TRBV3-2; D: .; size: .; J: TRBJ1-1
CDR3: CASTRQGDNSPLHF; DNA: TGCGCCAGCACGAGACAGGGTGATAATTCACCCCTCCACTTT; V: TRBV10-2; D: TRBD1; size: once; J: TRBJ1-6
CDR3: CASSPWLAGGYNEQFF; DNA: TGTGCCAGCAGCCCTTGGCTAGCGGGGGGGTACAATGAGCAGTTCTTC; V: TRBV7-6; D: TRBD2; size: .; J: TRBJ2-1
CDR3: CASSPRGLNQPQHF; DNA: TGTGCCAGCAGTCCCCGGGGGTTGAATCAGCCCCAGCATTTT; V: TRBV28; D: .; size: .; J: TRBJ1-5
CDR3: CASSLTRDNRDSPLHF; DNA: TGCGCCAGCAGCTTGACCCGGGATAACAGGGATTCACCCCTCCACTTT; V: TRBV5-1; D: .; size: .; J: TRBJ1-6
CDR3: CASSPRRDTNSPLHF; DNA: TGTGCCAGCTCACCAAGGAGGGACACTAATTCACCCCTCCACTTT; V: TRBV18; D: .; size: .; J: TRBJ1-6
CDR3: CSASSISHSYEQYF; DNA: TGCAGTGCTAGTTCGATCAGCCACTCCTACGAGCAGTACTTC; V: TRBV20-1; D: .; size: .; J: TRBJ2-7
CDR3: CASSDRNEQYF; DNA: TGTGCCAGCAGTGATAGGAACGAGCAGTACTTC; V: TRBV2; D: .; size: .; J: TRBJ2-7
CDR3: CASRPRGGGEKLFF; DNA: TGTGCCAGCAGACCGCGGGGGGGCGGCGAAAAACTGTTTTTT; V: TRBV28; D: .; size: .; J: TRBJ1-4
CDR3: CASSQRTVPNQPQHF; DNA: TGTGCCAGCAGCCAGCGGACAGTCCCTAATCAGCCCCAGCATTTT; V: TRBV3-1/TRBV3-2; D: .; size: .; J: TRBJ1-5
CDR3: CASSLGTGTLGVLHF; DNA: TGTGCCAGCAGCCTCGGGACAGGGACCTTGGGGGTCCTCCACTTT; V: TRBV7-9; D: TRBD1; size: .; J: TRBJ1-6
CDR3: CASSVDRSNQPQHF; DNA: TGTGCCAGTAGTGTGGACAGGAGCAATCAGCCCCAGCATTTT; V: TRBV19; D: TRBD1; size: .; J: TRBJ1-5
CDR3: CASSQDEGMNTEAFF; DNA: TGTGCCAGCAGCCAAGACGAGGGTATGAACACTGAAGCTTTCTTT; V: TRBV3-1/TRBV3-2; D: .; size: .; J: TRBJ1-1
CDR3: CASNDAQGIGEQYF; DNA: TGCGCCAGCAACGACGCACAGGGAATTGGCGAGCAGTACTTC; V: TRBV10-2; D: .; size: .; J: TRBJ2-7
CDR3: CASSQLNDPGQGEKLFF; DNA: TGTGCCAGCAGCCAACTAAACGATCCGGGACAGGGGGAAAAACTGTTTTTT; V: TRBV3-1/TRBV3-2; D: TRBD1; size: .; J: TRBJ1-4
CDR3: CASSLLGIGNQPQHF; DNA: TGTGCCAGCAGTTTGCTGGGGATTGGTAATCAGCCCCAGCATTTT; V: TRBV27; D: .; size: .; J: TRBJ1-5
CDR3: CASSGNGQVGNIQYF; DNA: TGTGCCAGTAGTGGCAATGGACAGGTCGGGAACATTCAGTACTTC; V: TRBV19; D: TRBD1; size: .; J: TRBJ2-4
CDR3: CASSSSTGSYEQYF; DNA: TGTGCCAGCAGCTCTTCGACAGGCTCCTACGAGCAGTACTTC; V: TRBV7-9; D: .; size: .; J: TRBJ2-7
CDR3: CASSLISGELFF; DNA: TGTGCCAGCAGTTTGATATCCGGGGAGCTGTTTTTT; V: TRBV12-3/TRBV12-4; D: .; size: .; J: TRBJ2-2
CDR3: CASSQDRGNTIYF; DNA: TGTGCCAGCAGCCAAGATCGAGGGAACACCATATATTTT; V: TRBV3-1/TRBV3-2; D: .; size: once; J: TRBJ1-3
CDR3: CASSEYGRMGTEAFF; DNA: TGTGCCAGCAGTGAATACGGCCGCATGGGCACTGAAGCTTTCTTT; V: TRBV6-1; D: .; size: .; J: TRBJ1-1
CDR3: CASSLGGGTGNTIYF; DNA: TGTGCCAGCAGCTTAGGGGGGGGTACTGGAAACACCATATATTTT; V: TRBV7-8; D: .; size: .; J: TRBJ1-3
CDR3: CASSLGDRGESPLHF; DNA: TGCGCCAGCAGCTTGGGGGACAGGGGAGAGTCACCCCTCCACTTT; V: TRBV5-1; D: TRBD1; size: .; J: TRBJ1-6
CDR3: CASSMIVMDTYWSGANVLTF; DNA: TGTGCCAGTAGTATGATTGTCATGGACACCTATTGGTCTGGGGCCAACGTCCTGACTTTC; V: TRBV19; D: .; size: once; J: TRBJ2-6
CDR3: CASMFRGPRAFF; DNA: TGTGCCAGCATGTTCAGGGGGCCGCGGGCTTTCTTT; V: TRBV28; D: TRBD1; size: .; J: TRBJ1-1
CDR3: CASRPYETGSGYGYTF; DNA: TGTGCAAGTCGACCTTATGAGACAGGGAGTGGCTATGGCTACACCTTC; V: TRBV12-2; D: .; size: .; J: TRBJ1-2
CDR3: CASSPRGVVPYNSPLHF; DNA: TGTGCCAGCTCACCGCGGGGGGTGGTGCCCTATAATTCACCCCTCCACTTT; V: TRBV18; D: .; size: .; J: TRBJ1-6
CDR3: CASSLVAEQYF; DNA: TGTGCCAGCAGCTTAGTCGCCGAGCAGTACTTC; V: TRBV11-2; D: .; size: .; J: TRBJ2-7
CDR3: CASSSSGAQIYEQYF; DNA: TGTGCCAGCAGCTCGTCGGGGGCACAAATCTACGAGCAGTACTTC; V: TRBV7-6; D: .; size: .; J: TRBJ2-7
CDR3: CASSQVVTPSGNTIYF; DNA: TGTGCCAGCAGCCAAGTCGTGACCCCTTCTGGAAACACCATATATTTT; V: TRBV3-1/TRBV3-2; D: .; size: few; J: TRBJ1-3
CDR3: CASSSRTGLGYNEQFF; DNA: TGTGCCAGCAGCTCAAGGACAGGGCTGGGATACAATGAGCAGTTCTTC; V: TRBV5-8; D: TRBD1; size: .; J: TRBJ2-1
CDR3: CSVAESETQYF; DNA: TGCAGCGTCGCCGAGTCAGAGACCCAGTACTTC; V: TRBV29-1; D: .; size: .; J: TRBJ2-5
CDR3: CSVVSQGAVYNEQFF; DNA: TGCAGCGTTGTATCCCAGGGAGCGGTCTACAATGAGCAGTTCTTC; V: TRBV29-1; D: .; size: .; J: TRBJ2-1
CDR3: CASTTPGAPQHF; DNA: TGTGCCAGCACCACCCCGGGCGCGCCCCAGCATTTT; V: TRBV12-3/TRBV12-4; D: .; size: .; J: TRBJ1-5
CDR3: CASSPVEGLNSPLHF; DNA: TGCGCCAGCAGCCCCGTTGAGGGTCTTAATTCACCCCTCCACTTT; V: TRBV4-1; D: .; size: .; J: TRBJ1-6